The 11 T cell receptor beta chains reported below all come from one sample, sequenced in a study of cytomegalovirus exposure and HLA in healthy donors. 60 Vbeta and 13 Jbeta primers were used in PCR. Using immunoSEQ multiplex PCR, the repertoire was profiled, and TCRdb retains in-frame clones only, with some absent. Here the sample spans approximately 150,000 clones, around 80% being singletons. Material: PBMCs. Every receptor here comes from a middle-aged man in good health and CMV-seronegative.

This clone was found once. The chain couples TRBV28 to TRBJ1-1, with D unresolved. The CDR3 totals 14 residues. Between the trimmed V and J ends, which lost 3 bases and 0 bases, there was a span of 8 bases. Germline V gene lookup returns CDR1 MDHEN and CDR2 SYDVKM. CDR3 region: CASSFDTVNTEAFF. For the CDR3, the DNA is TGTGCCAGCAGTTTCGATACGGTGAACACTGAAGCTTTCTTT.

CDR3 in DNA: TGCAGCGTTAGGGGACAATACGAGCAGTACTTC. It specifies CSVRGQYEQYF. V and J are TRBV29-1 and TRBJ2-7; a weak D match, TRBD1 (6 bases). Germline loops: CDR1 SQVTM, CDR2 ANQGSEA. V dropped 5 bases and J dropped 4 bases, with 9 bases sitting between them. CDR3 length equals 11 residues.

The chain employs TRBV4-3 and TRBJ2-5, with a tentative D call TRBD1 (8 bases). The CDR3 length is 15 residues. CDR1 is LGHNA and CDR2 is YSLEER in the germline V gene. Trimming stripped 0 bases from V and 5 bases from J, with 13 bases between. CDR3 loop: CASSQDRGRGETQYF. The CDR3 nucleotides read TGCGCCAGCAGCCAAGACAGGGGGCGGGGGGAGACCCAGTACTTC.

This sequence joins TRBV15 and TRBJ2-7; 7 nucleotides line up with TRBD2. Germline values: CDR1 LNHNV, CDR2 YYDKDF (reference sequence). The CDR3 spans 16 residues. Unmatched junction bases numbered 7, after V lost 2 bases and J lost 0 bases. The DNA for the CDR3 is TGTGCCACCAGCAGAAATCCCGGGACTAACTCCTACGAGCAGTACTTC. Translated, it gives CATSRNPGTNSYEQYF.

The V gene is TRBV7-2, the J gene TRBJ2-1, with TRBD1 identical over 9 bases. Per the germline V gene, CDR1 is SGHTA and CDR2 is FQGNSA. The CDR3 is made up of 15 amino acids. The ends lost 5 bases at V and 3 bases at J; junction bases unmatched: 5. This CDR3 is CASSPTTGGYNEQFF. The CDR3 bases are TGTGCCAGCAGCCCCACGACAGGGGGCTACAATGAGCAGTTCTTC.

The rearrangement links TRBV4-3 to TRBJ1-6; no definite D call. The CDR3 is 18 amino acids. V was trimmed by 0 bases and J by 0 bases, leaving 12 bases between them. CDR1 is LGHNA and CDR2 is YSLEER in the germline V gene. The CDR3 spells CASSQDRGGSSYNSPLHF. The CDR3 region has the DNA TGCGCCAGCAGCCAAGATCGGGGAGGCAGCTCCTATAATTCACCCCTCCACTTT.

This clone occurred a few times. Its ends do not fully match the called genes, so a read error is possible. This chain uses TRBV4-2 with TRBJ1-1; the D gene is possibly TRBD1 (6 bases). The germline V gene encodes CDR1 LGHNA and CDR2 YNFKEQ. This CDR3 is 15 amino acids long. CDR3 DNA sequence: TGTGCCAGCAGCGAAGAGGGGGGCGGGAGGGGACGAGCTTTCTTT. Its protein product is CASSEEGGGRGRAFF.

The chain recombines TRBV5-1 with TRBJ2-7; 8 nucleotides match TRBD1. The germline V gene has CDR1 SGHRS and CDR2 YFSETQ. Germline trimming cut 0 bases from V and 7 bases from J; bases unmatched to any gene: 9. This CDR3 has 15 amino acids. As DNA, the CDR3 is TGCGCCAGCAGCTTGGTAGAGGGACAGGTTAGAGAGCAGTACTTC. This sequence encodes CASSLVEGQVREQYF.

Only one count was recorded for this clone. The chain employs TRBV7-9 and TRBJ2-5; 7 bases are shared with TRBD1. The CDR3 extends over 15 amino acids. In germline, CDR1 is SEHNR, CDR2 FQNEAQ (reference sequence). V shed 6 bases, J shed 2 bases, and the junction held 9 bases outside the gene matches. The CDR3 protein is CASRLSLGQQETQYF. CDR3 in DNA: TGTGCCAGCAGGCTAAGCTTGGGACAGCAAGAGACCCAGTACTTC.

The chain joins TRBV15 to TRBJ1-5, with 9 bases lining up with TRBD1. V lost 3 bases and J lost 2; bases outside the gene matches: 5. The germline gives CDR1 LNHNV, CDR2 YYDKDF (reference sequence). The CDR3 spans 16 residues. The CDR3 region has the DNA TGTGCCACCAGCAGTTCGACAGGGGGAGGCAATCAGCCCCAGCATTTT. The encoded protein is CATSSSTGGGNQPQHF.

This chain links TRBV27 with TRBJ1-5; maybe TRBD1 (6 bases). Trimming pared 6 bases from V and 3 bases from J, leaving 12 bases between. Per the germline V gene, CDR1 is MNHEY and CDR2 is SMNVEV (reference sequence). This CDR3 is built from 14 residues. The CDR3 bases are TGTGCCAGCAGACCAGGGGTAGCCAATCAGCCCCAGCATTTT. Its protein is CASRPGVANQPQHF.